Listed below are T cell receptor beta chains from one sample, sequenced in a study of T cell repertoires in cytomegalovirus infection. TCRdb re-derived calls from the reads in MiXCR, one entry per CDR3 protein. The data show around 170,000 distinct CDR3 sequences, 17% seen once. Material for sequencing was CD8+ T cells from PBMCs. These receptors were taken from a human donor in good health (CMV status not recorded). Some clones in this sample may be carry-over from other donors' samples. CDR3s include the opening cysteine and the closing phenylalanine or tryptophan. Each record gives: V gene, J gene, CDR3 protein.

v_gene: TRBV7-9; j_gene: TRBJ2-7; CDR3aa: CASGGPTYEQYF
v_gene: TRBV7-9; j_gene: TRBJ2-1; CDR3aa: CATHPLAGRANNEQFF
v_gene: TRBV7-6; j_gene: TRBJ2-1; CDR3aa: CASSLSGGPTYNEQFF
v_gene: TRBV7-2; j_gene: TRBJ2-2; CDR3aa: CASSNRPSGNTGELFF
v_gene: TRBV10-3; j_gene: TRBJ2-7; CDR3aa: CAISPRDRDFYEQYF
v_gene: TRBV6-1; j_gene: TRBJ2-3; CDR3aa: CASSYTPAGRNTDTQYF
v_gene: TRBV2; j_gene: TRBJ2-1; CDR3aa: CASLWGGEQFF
v_gene: TRBV7-9; j_gene: TRBJ2-7; CDR3aa: CASSPTPGQGTYEQYF
v_gene: TRBV19; j_gene: TRBJ2-7; CDR3aa: CASSAQPGQGTYEQYF
v_gene: TRBV6-2/TRBV6-3; j_gene: TRBJ1-1; CDR3aa: CASRGGKNTEAFF
v_gene: TRBV7-9; j_gene: TRBJ2-1; CDR3aa: CASSFPRDEKVSTYYNEQFF
v_gene: TRBV29-1; j_gene: TRBJ2-1; CDR3aa: CSAPPEQFF
v_gene: TRBV7-2; j_gene: TRBJ2-5; CDR3aa: CASSLASRERAQYF
v_gene: TRBV29-1; j_gene: TRBJ2-1; CDR3aa: CSVPGTGPYNEQFF
v_gene: TRBV7-9; j_gene: TRBJ1-5; CDR3aa: CASSSTTLEGQPQHF
v_gene: TRBV7-2; j_gene: TRBJ2-5; CDR3aa: CASVQWAGETQYF
v_gene: TRBV7-8; j_gene: TRBJ1-1; CDR3aa: CASSLAEVNTEAFF
v_gene: TRBV7-3; j_gene: TRBJ2-1; CDR3aa: CASSPRGREQFF
v_gene: TRBV5-4; j_gene: TRBJ2-2; CDR3aa: CASSRPGQGEPGELFF
v_gene: TRBV7-3; j_gene: TRBJ2-7; CDR3aa: CASSLTGGNYEQYF
v_gene: TRBV6-2/TRBV6-3; j_gene: TRBJ2-3; CDR3aa: CASSYERGAILTDTQYF
v_gene: TRBV20-1; j_gene: TRBJ2-5; CDR3aa: CSAPRDGPQETQYF
v_gene: TRBV5-5; j_gene: TRBJ2-1; CDR3aa: CASSFFGNEQFF
v_gene: TRBV7-6; j_gene: TRBJ1-3; CDR3aa: CASSLDRERGNTIYF
v_gene: TRBV3-1; j_gene: TRBJ2-1; CDR3aa: CASSQGLGGMKRNEQFF
v_gene: TRBV7-8; j_gene: TRBJ1-4; CDR3aa: CASSWTTGAAEKLFF
v_gene: TRBV7-2; j_gene: TRBJ2-7; CDR3aa: CASSGLGGPAYEQYF
v_gene: TRBV6-2/TRBV6-3; j_gene: TRBJ1-5; CDR3aa: CASSFTENYQPQHF
v_gene: TRBV28; j_gene: TRBJ2-7; CDR3aa: CASRPRHSYEQYF
v_gene: TRBV7-2; j_gene: TRBJ1-4; CDR3aa: CASSPGGVVKKLFF
v_gene: TRBV30; j_gene: TRBJ2-7; CDR3aa: CAWSLRAPRLYEQYF
v_gene: TRBV12-3/TRBV12-4; j_gene: TRBJ2-7; CDR3aa: CASSPTRNEQYF
v_gene: TRBV12-3/TRBV12-4; j_gene: TRBJ1-1; CDR3aa: CASSWGRKTEAFF
v_gene: TRBV6-2/TRBV6-3; j_gene: TRBJ2-4; CDR3aa: CASSYGGGNRQYF
v_gene: TRBV7-9; j_gene: TRBJ2-2; CDR3aa: CASSSPSGRANTGELFF
v_gene: TRBV29-1; j_gene: TRBJ2-5; CDR3aa: CSVEGRGETQYF
v_gene: TRBV11-2; j_gene: TRBJ2-7; CDR3aa: CASSSLAGGPPGEQYF
v_gene: TRBV6-2/TRBV6-3; j_gene: TRBJ2-7; CDR3aa: CASSYRVVTSYEQYF
v_gene: TRBV5-1; j_gene: TRBJ2-1; CDR3aa: CASSPRGGTYNEQFF
v_gene: TRBV5-6; j_gene: TRBJ2-2; CDR3aa: CASSPFRGSNTGELFF
v_gene: TRBV14; j_gene: TRBJ2-7; CDR3aa: CASSLRRDREDEQYF
v_gene: TRBV2; j_gene: TRBJ2-4; CDR3aa: CASTGDSKNIQYF
v_gene: TRBV6-5; j_gene: TRBJ1-4; CDR3aa: CASTETGGEKLFF